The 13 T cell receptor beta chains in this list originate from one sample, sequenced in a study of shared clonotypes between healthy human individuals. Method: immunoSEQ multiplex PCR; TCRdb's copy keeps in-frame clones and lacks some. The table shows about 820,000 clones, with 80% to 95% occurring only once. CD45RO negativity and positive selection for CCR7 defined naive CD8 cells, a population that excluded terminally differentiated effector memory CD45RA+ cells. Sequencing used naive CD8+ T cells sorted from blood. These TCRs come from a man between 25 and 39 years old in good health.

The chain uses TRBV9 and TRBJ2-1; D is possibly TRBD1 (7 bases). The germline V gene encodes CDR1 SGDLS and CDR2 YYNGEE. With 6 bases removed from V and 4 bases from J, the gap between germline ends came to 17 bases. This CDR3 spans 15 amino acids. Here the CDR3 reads CASTRQGEEYNEQFF. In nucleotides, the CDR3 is TGTGCCAGCACGCGCCAGGGGGAGGAGTACAATGAGCAGTTCTTC.

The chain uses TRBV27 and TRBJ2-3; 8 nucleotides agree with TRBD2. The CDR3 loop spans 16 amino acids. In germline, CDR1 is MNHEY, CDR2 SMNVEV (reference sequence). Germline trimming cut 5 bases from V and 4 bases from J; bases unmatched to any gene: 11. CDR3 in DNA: TGTGCCAGCAGTACTCCGGGAGGGCCCTCACCAGATACGCAGTATTTT. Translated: CASSTPGGPSPDTQYF.

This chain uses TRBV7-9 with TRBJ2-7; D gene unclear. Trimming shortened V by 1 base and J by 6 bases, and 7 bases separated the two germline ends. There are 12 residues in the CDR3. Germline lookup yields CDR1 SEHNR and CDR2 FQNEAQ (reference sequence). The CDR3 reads CASSLVGSEQYF. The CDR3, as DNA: TGTGCCAGCAGCTTAGTGGGTAGCGAGCAGTACTTC.

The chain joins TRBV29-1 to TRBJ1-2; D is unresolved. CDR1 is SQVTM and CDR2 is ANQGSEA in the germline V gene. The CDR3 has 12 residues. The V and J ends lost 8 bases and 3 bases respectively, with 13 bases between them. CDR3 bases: TGCAGCTCTGGGGAAAACGACTATGGCTACACCTTC. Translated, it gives CSSGENDYGYTF.

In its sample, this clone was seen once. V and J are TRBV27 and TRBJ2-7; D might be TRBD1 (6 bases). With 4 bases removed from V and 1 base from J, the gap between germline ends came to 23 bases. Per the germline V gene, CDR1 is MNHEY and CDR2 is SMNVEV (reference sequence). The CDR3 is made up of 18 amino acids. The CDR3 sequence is CASSSSTGRGIGSYEQYF. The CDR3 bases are TGTGCCAGCAGTTCCTCTACAGGGCGAGGTATTGGGTCCTACGAGCAGTACTTC.

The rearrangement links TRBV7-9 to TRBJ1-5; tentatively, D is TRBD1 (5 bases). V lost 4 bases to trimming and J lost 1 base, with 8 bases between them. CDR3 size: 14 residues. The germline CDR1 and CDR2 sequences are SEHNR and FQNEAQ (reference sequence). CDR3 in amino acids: CASSSGHSNQPQHF. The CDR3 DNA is TGTGCCAGCAGCTCTGGACACAGCAATCAGCCCCAGCATTTT.

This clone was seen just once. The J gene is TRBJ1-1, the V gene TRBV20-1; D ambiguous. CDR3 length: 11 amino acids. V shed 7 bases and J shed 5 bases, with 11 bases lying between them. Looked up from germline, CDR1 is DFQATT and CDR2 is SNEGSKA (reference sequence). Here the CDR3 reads CSGLFMTEAFF. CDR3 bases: TGCAGTGGACTTTTCATGACTGAAGCTTTCTTT.

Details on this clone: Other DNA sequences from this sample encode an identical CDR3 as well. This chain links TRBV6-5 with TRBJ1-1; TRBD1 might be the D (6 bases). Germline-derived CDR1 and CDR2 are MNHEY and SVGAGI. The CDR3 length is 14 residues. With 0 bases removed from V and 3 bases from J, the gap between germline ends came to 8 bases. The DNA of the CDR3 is TGTGCCAGCAGTTACTCGAGGGGGGACACTGAAGCTTTCTTT. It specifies CASSYSRGDTEAFF.

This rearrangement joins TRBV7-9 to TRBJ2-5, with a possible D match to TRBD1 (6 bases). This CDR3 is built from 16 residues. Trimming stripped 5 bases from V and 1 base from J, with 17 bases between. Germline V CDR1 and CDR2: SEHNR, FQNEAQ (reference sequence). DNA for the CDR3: TGTGCCAGCAGCCAAAATCCGGTGGGGGCCCAAGAGACCCAGTACTTC. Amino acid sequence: CASSQNPVGAQETQYF.

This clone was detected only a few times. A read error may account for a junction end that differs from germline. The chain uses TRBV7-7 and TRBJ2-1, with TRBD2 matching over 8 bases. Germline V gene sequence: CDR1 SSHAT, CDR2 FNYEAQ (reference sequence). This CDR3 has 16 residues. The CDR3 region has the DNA TGTGCTAGCAGCTTAGAGGTCGGGAGGGCCTACAATGAGCAGTTCTTC. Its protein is CASSLEVGRAYNEQFF.

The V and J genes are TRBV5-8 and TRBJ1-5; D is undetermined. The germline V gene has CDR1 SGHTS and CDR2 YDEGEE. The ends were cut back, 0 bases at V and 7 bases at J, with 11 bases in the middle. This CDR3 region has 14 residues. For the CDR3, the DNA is TGTGCCAGCAGCTTGGATCCGTTGGGGCAGCCCCAGCATTTT. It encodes CASSLDPLGQPQHF. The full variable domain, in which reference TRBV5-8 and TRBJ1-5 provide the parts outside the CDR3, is EAGVTQSPTHLIKTRGQQATLRCSPISGHTSVYWYQQALGLGLQFLLWYDEGEERNRGNFPPRFSGRQFPNYSSELNVNALELEDSALYLCASSLDPLGQPQHFGDGTRLSIL.

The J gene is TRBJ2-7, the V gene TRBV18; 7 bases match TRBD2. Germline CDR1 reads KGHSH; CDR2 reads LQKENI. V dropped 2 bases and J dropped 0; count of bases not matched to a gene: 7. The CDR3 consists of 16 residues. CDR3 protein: CASSPREGGSSYEQYF. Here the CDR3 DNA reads TGTGCCAGCTCACCAAGGGAGGGCGGGAGCTCCTACGAGCAGTACTTC.

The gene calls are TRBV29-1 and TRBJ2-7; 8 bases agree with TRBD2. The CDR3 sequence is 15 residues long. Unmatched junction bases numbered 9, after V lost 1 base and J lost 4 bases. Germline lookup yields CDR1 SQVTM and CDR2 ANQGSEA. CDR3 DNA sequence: TGCAGCGTTGAAGTGAGCGGGAGTGGGATGTACGAGCAGTACTTC. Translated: CSVEVSGSGMYEQYF.